The T cell receptor beta chain under discussion was sequenced for a study of CD8 T cells in ankylosing spondylitis. In making TCR beta libraries, quantitative 5'-RACE with molecular barcodes was used. TCRdb used MiXCR to reprocess the 5' RACE reads, holding one entry per CDR3 protein. The profile covers 800,000 to 900,000 distinct CDR3 sequences, with 12% appearing a single time and just over 0.5% taken by the ten largest. This clonotype was counted between two and nine times. The antigen is undetermined. Broader study findings: Disease-associated clones were CD8+ and fairly uncommon in peripheral blood. Seven to nine highly homologous variants made up a TCR beta motif that seemed to typify ankylosing spondylitis blood.

The CDR3 has 15 amino acids. The germline CDR1 and CDR2 sequences are SGDLS and YYNGEE. With 3 bases removed from V and 5 bases from J, the gap between germline ends came to 18 bases. The sequencing sample was made of blood, either unsorted or a sorted T cell fraction (not recorded which). The TCR originated in a male donor with ankylosing spondylitis. J is TRBJ2-7 and V is TRBV9; D could derive from TRBD1 or TRBD2 (5 bases each). This CDR3 is CASSAGPGPWDEQYF. CDR3 in DNA: TGTGCCAGCAGCGCTGGACCGGGACCCTGGGACGAGCAGTACTTC.